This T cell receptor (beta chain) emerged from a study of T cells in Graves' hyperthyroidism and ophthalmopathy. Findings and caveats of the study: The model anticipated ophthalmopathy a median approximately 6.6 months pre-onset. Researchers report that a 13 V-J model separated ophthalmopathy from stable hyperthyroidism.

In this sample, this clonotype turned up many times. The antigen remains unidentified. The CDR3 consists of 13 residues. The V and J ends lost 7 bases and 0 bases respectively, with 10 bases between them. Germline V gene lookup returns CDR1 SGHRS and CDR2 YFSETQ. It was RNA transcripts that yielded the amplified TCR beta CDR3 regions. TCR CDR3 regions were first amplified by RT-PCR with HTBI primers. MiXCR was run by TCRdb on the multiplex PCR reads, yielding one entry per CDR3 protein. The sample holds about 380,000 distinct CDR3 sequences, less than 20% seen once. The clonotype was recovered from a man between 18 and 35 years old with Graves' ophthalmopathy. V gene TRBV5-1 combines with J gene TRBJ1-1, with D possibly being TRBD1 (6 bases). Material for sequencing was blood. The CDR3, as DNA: TGCGCCAGCGGATGGACAGTGAACACTGAAGCTTTCTTT. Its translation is CASGWTVNTEAFF.